This T cell receptor beta chain is drawn from a study of shared clonotypes between healthy human individuals. In the study overall: Per-donor plates numbered three CD4 naive, three CD4 memory, two CD8 naive and one CD8 memory.

Method: immunoSEQ multiplex PCR; TCRdb's copy keeps in-frame clones and lacks some. The profile shows some 1.4 million clones, approximately 97% of them singletons. V was cut by 7 bases and J by 2 bases, with 6 bases left in between. The CDR3 extends over 11 amino acids. The germline gives CDR1 SNHLY, CDR2 FYNNEI. Donors had no recently reported acute infections or vaccinations and were HIV-negative. The specimen was naive CD4+ T cells sorted from blood. The subset here: CD45RA+ positively selected. The sequence was obtained from a man aged 25 to 40 in good health. The chain recombines TRBV2 with TRBJ2-7, with D perhaps TRBD1 (6 bases). This CDR3 is CASKGAYEQYF. The CDR3 nucleotides read TGTGCCAGCAAGGGGGCCTACGAGCAGTACTTC.